This section outlines one TCR beta chain sequence together with its context. Its antigen is still unknown. The source of the sample is a study of shared clonotypes between healthy human individuals. Background on the study: The plates for each donor numbered three CD4 naive, three CD4 memory, two CD8 naive and one CD8 memory. Study-wide results and limits: On the whole, naive subsets had larger estimated richness than memory subsets had. Represented genetic and exposure-history diversity was restricted by having few donors. Though the depth was large, rarefaction showed that sorted-subset sequencing was incomplete.

Assay: immunoSEQ multiplex PCR; the TCRdb copy retains only in-frame clones and omits some. Among about 680,000 clones listed, around two thirds were seen once. The ends were cut back, 2 bases at V and 2 bases at J, with 11 bases in the middle. This CDR3 comprises 14 residues. CDR1 is SGDLS, CDR2 YYNGEE, per germline. The chain couples TRBV9 to TRBJ2-7; either TRBD1 or TRBD2 may fit D (5 bases each). This receptor was obtained from a woman in her twenties or thirties in good health. The sample taken for sequencing was memory CD4+ T cells sorted from blood. Specified subset: CD45RA-negative fraction. The CDR3, as DNA: TGTGCCAGCAGCGTCCGGGACGCTACCTACGAGCAGTACTTC. It is translated as CASSVRDATYEQYF.